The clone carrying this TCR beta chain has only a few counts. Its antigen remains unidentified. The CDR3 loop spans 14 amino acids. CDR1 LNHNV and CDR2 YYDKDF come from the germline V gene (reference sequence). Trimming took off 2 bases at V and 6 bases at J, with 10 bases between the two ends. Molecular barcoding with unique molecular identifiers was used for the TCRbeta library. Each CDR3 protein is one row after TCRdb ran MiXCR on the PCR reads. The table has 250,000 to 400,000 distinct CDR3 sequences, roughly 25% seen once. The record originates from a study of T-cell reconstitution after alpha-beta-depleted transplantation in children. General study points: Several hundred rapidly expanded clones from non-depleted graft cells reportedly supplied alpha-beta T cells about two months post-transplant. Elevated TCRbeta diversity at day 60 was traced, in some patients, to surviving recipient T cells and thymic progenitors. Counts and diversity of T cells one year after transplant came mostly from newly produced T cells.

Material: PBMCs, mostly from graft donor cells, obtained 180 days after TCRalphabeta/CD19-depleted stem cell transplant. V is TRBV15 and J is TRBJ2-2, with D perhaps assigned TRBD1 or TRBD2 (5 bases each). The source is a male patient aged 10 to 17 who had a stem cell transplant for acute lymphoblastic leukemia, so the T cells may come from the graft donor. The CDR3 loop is CATSRPGSPGELFF. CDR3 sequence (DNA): TGTGCCACCAGCAGACCAGGGAGCCCCGGGGAGCTGTTTTTT.